The next 20 T cell receptor beta chains were all read from a single sample in a study of T-cell memory formation after mild COVID-19. In TCRdb, the 5' RACE reads were re-called with MiXCR into one record per CDR3 protein. Of a few hundred thousand distinct CDR3 sequences in the sample, 25% to 30% were seen once. Input material: PBMCs or a T cell subset sorted from them (not recorded which). The receptors originated from an adult woman who had mild COVID-19 (a few samples of this study predate the infection). Cell type and time point are not known.

The J gene is TRBJ2-3, the V gene TRBV9; 7 bases map to TRBD2. This CDR3 has 18 amino acids. The germline gives CDR1 SGDLS, CDR2 YYNGEE. V lost 3 bases to trimming and J lost 1 base; unmatched junction nucleotides: 14. The CDR3 region has the DNA TGTGCCAGCAGCGCCCGTGGGGGTCGAAGCGGGGGCACAGATACGCAGTATTTT. Protein: CASSARGGRSGGTDTQYF.

This clonotype was counted many times. V is TRBV5-1 and J is TRBJ2-4; D may be TRBD1 (6 bases). There are 18 residues in the CDR3. Germline CDR1 reads SGHRS; CDR2 reads YFSETQ. Trimming removed 0 bases at V and 1 base at J, with 17 bases between. In DNA form, the CDR3 reads TGCGCCAGCAGCTTGGCCAGACAGGAATCGGGGGCCAAAAACATTCAGTACTTC. Translation: CASSLARQESGAKNIQYF. Filled out from reference TRBV5-1 and TRBJ2-4, the complete variable domain reads KAGVTQTPRYLIKTRGQQVTLSCSPISGHRSVSWYQQTPGQGLQFLFEYFSETQRNKGNFPGRFSGRQFSNSRSEMNVSTLELGDSALYLCASSLARQESGAKNIQYFGAGTRLSVL.

The CDR3 here is CSVRDRGDHEQYF. For the CDR3, the DNA is TGCAGCGTCCGGGACAGGGGGGATCACGAGCAGTACTTC. The rearrangement links TRBV29-1 to TRBJ2-7, with 11 bases identical to TRBD1. In germline, CDR1 is SQVTM, CDR2 ANQGSEA. V lost 6 bases, J lost 5 bases, and 6 bases stayed unmatched. The CDR3 loop spans 13 amino acids.

The rearrangement joins TRBV5-1 to TRBJ2-6; TRBD1 might be the D (5 bases). Trimming removed 2 bases at V and 4 bases at J, with 10 bases between. This CDR3 has 15 amino acids. Germline-derived CDR1 and CDR2 are SGHRS and YFSETQ. CDR3: CASSFAGPGANVLTF. CDR3 DNA sequence: TGCGCCAGCAGCTTCGCAGGGCCCGGGGCCAACGTCCTGACTTTC. Full variable domain (outside the CDR3, taken from reference TRBV5-1 and TRBJ2-6): KAGVTQTPRYLIKTRGQQVTLSCSPISGHRSVSWYQQTPGQGLQFLFEYFSETQRNKGNFPGRFSGRQFSNSRSEMNVSTLELGDSALYLCASSFAGPGANVLTFGAGSRLTVL.

The chain is built from TRBV20-1 and TRBJ2-7; no clear D gene. The CDR3 spans 14 residues. V lost 0 bases, J lost 3 bases, and 12 bases lay in between. CDR1 DFQATT and CDR2 SNEGSKA come from the germline V gene (reference sequence). The CDR3 loop reads CSARDGLADYEQYF. The CDR3 DNA is TGCAGTGCTAGAGATGGGCTCGCGGACTACGAGCAGTACTTC.

This sequence joins TRBV12-3 or TRBV12-4 and TRBJ2-5; the match to TRBD1 covers 9 bases. The CDR3 is 14 amino acids. The junction had 9 bases not matched to a gene; V was cut back by 8 bases and J by 5 bases. For the CDR3, the DNA is TGTGCCAGCCTGGCGACAGGGGGGCTGGAGACCCAGTACTTC. Translated, it gives CASLATGGLETQYF.

This clonotype showed up just a few times. This chain connects TRBV7-2 to TRBJ2-5, with TRBD2 identical over 8 bases. The V gene's germline CDR1 is SGHTA and CDR2 FQGNSA. V gave up 5 bases and J gave up 2 bases; unmatched junction bases: 22. CDR3 size: 20 residues. CDR3: CASSRPAGGISGGYQETQYF. The CDR3 coding sequence is TGTGCCAGCAGCCGCCCGGCCGGGGGTATAAGCGGGGGATATCAAGAGACCCAGTACTTC.

The table lists this clonotype with a few counts. The chain couples TRBV6-6 to TRBJ2-1, with 9 bases fitting TRBD2. The CDR3 is 15 amino acids. The germline V gene has CDR1 MNHNY and CDR2 SVGAGI (reference sequence). Trimming at V came to 7 bases and at J to 5 bases, leaving 9 bases not matched to a gene. The CDR3 DNA reads TGTGCCAGCACCTTACCGACTAGCGGCCACAATGAGCAGTTCTTC. Translated, it gives CASTLPTSGHNEQFF.

This clonotype was found a few times. This chain connects TRBV7-9 to TRBJ1-1; tentatively, D is TRBD1 (5 bases). Germline V gives CDR1 SEHNR, CDR2 FQNEAQ (reference sequence). The V and J ends lost 0 bases and 5 bases respectively, with 13 bases between them. This CDR3 is built from 15 residues. CDR3 sequence reads: CASSLAVGVRTEAFF. DNA for the CDR3: TGTGCCAGCAGCTTAGCGGTGGGGGTACGAACTGAAGCTTTCTTT. Looking up the rest from reference TRBV7-9 and TRBJ1-1 gives the full variable domain: DTGVSQNPRHKITKRGQNVTFRCDPISEHNRLYWYRQTLGQGPEFLTYFQNEAQLEKSRLLSDRFSAERPKGSFSTLEIQRTEQGDSAMYLCASSLAVGVRTEAFFGQGTRLTVV.

In its sample, this clonotype was seen a few times. V is TRBV12-3 or TRBV12-4 and J is TRBJ2-5; D is undetermined. Trimming stripped 3 bases from V and 8 bases from J, with 10 bases between. This CDR3 has 12 residues. Here the CDR3 DNA reads TGTGCCAGCAGTTTCGACCTCTTAACCCAGTACTTC. This sequence encodes CASSFDLLTQYF.

This clonotype appeared a few times. The chain joins TRBV3-1 to TRBJ2-5; tentatively, D is TRBD1 (6 bases). The ends were cut back, 4 bases at V and 14 bases at J, with 17 bases in the middle. CDR1 and CDR2 (germline): LGHDT, YNNKEL (reference sequence). This CDR3 has 12 amino acids. This CDR3 is CASSRRPGEFYF. The CDR3 DNA is TGTGCCAGCAGCCGTAGACCAGGGGAATTCTACTTC.

V gene TRBV27 combines with J gene TRBJ1-2, with 8 bases that match TRBD1. CDR3 length: 14 residues. Germline V gene lookup returns CDR1 MNHEY and CDR2 SMNVEV (reference sequence). After removal of 5 bases from V and 5 bases from J, the junction contained 7 bases not matched to a gene. The CDR3 sequence: CASSPQGAGYGYTF. In nucleotides, the CDR3 is TGTGCCAGCAGTCCTCAGGGGGCGGGGTATGGCTACACCTTC.

J is TRBJ1-2 and V is TRBV30; D gene uncertain. Germline V lookup: CDR1 GTSNPN, CDR2 SVGIG (reference sequence). V gave up 6 bases and J gave up 1 base, with 12 bases separating them. CDR3 size: 13 residues. CDR3 residues: CACTRTYNYGYTF. In DNA, the CDR3 is TGTGCCTGTACACGGACTTATAACTATGGCTACACCTTC.

The table lists this clonotype with a few counts. The V gene is TRBV24-1, the J gene TRBJ2-2; 7 bases align to TRBD1. V was pared by 4 bases and J by 5 bases, with 6 bases of the junction left unmatched. The CDR3 covers 15 residues. Germline-derived CDR1 and CDR2 are KGHDR and SFDVKD. The CDR3 protein is CATSDPRQGTGELFF. CDR3 coding DNA: TGTGCCACCAGTGACCCCCGACAGGGAACCGGGGAGCTGTTTTTT.

This clonotype appeared a few times. V usage is TRBV5-1 and J usage is TRBJ2-2, with D maybe TRBD1 (7 bases). Per germline, CDR1 SGHRS and CDR2 YFSETQ. Trimming removed 2 bases from V and 3 bases from J, with 11 bases in between. CDR3 size: 15 residues. The CDR3 DNA sequence: TGCGCCAGCAGCTTCCAGGGGGAGGACACCGGGGAGCTGTTTTTT. Encoded protein: CASSFQGEDTGELFF.

This clonotype was seen a few times. CDR3 protein: CASSLEGRDTEAFF. The CDR3 bases are TGTGCCAGCAGCTTGGAAGGCAGGGACACTGAAGCTTTCTTT. J is TRBJ1-1 and V is TRBV5-4; D possibly corresponds to TRBD1 (5 bases). CDR3 length equals 14 residues. The germline CDR1 and CDR2 sequences are SGHNT and YYREEE (reference sequence). Trimming pared 0 bases from V and 3 bases from J, leaving 9 bases between.

The chain combines TRBV19 with TRBJ1-1; no clear D gene. V lost 5 bases to trimming and J lost 5 bases, with 12 bases between them. The length of the CDR3 is 13 residues. Germline V gene sequence: CDR1 LNHDA, CDR2 SQIVND (reference sequence). CDR3 coding DNA: TGTGCCAGTAGTGGGCAGGTTTGGACTGAAGCTTTCTTT. Amino acids: CASSGQVWTEAFF.

This clonotype was recorded at least ten times. The chain is built from TRBV5-6 and TRBJ2-5; possible D gene TRBD1, 5 bases. V lost 4 bases and J lost 5, with 12 bases in between. The CDR3 is 13 residues long. Germline CDR1 reads SGHDT; CDR2 reads YYEEEE. CDR3 in DNA: TGTGCCAGCAGCATGCAGGGCGAGGAGACCCAGTACTTC. It yields the protein CASSMQGEETQYF.

Details on this clonotype: One end of the junction is discordant with germline, which a read error may explain. The V call is TRBV4-1, the J call TRBJ1-4; D gene ambiguous. CDR3 length: 16 residues. The germline gives CDR1 MGHRA, CDR2 YSYEKL. CDR3 sequence: CASSQVIAITNEKLFF. The CDR3 DNA reads TGCGCCAGCAGCCAAGTCATCGCGATTACTAACGAAAAACTGTTTTTT.

Only a few counts were recorded for this clonotype. The CDR3 bases are TGTGCCAGCAGTTTTCGGCAGGCATCCTACGAGCAGTACTTC. It translates to CASSFRQASYEQYF. This sequence joins TRBV12-3 or TRBV12-4 and TRBJ2-7, with no clear D. This CDR3 contains 14 residues. V shed 3 bases and J shed 1 base, with 10 bases lying between them.